The 20 T cell receptor beta chains presented below share a single source sample, sequenced in a study of PD-L1 blockade in urothelial cancer. Clones were read by immunoSEQ multiplex PCR, and TCRdb kept only the in-frame ones, dropping some. The sample lists about 120,000 clones; approximately 90% were seen once. Described time point: peripheral blood 6 weeks after treatment start. Material: PBMCs, obtained around atezolizumab (anti-PD-L1) treatment. These receptors all stem from a man in his 60s with urothelial cancer.

The rearrangement joins TRBV11-2 to TRBJ1-3; 7 nucleotides match TRBD1. CDR1 SGHAT and CDR2 FQNNGV come from the germline V gene. V shed 5 bases, J shed 4 bases, and the junction held 5 bases outside the gene matches. This CDR3 contains 14 residues. For the CDR3, the DNA is TGTGCCAGCAGCCAAGGGGGCCCGGGAAACACCATATATTTT. The encoded protein is CASSQGGPGNTIYF.

The chain joins TRBV7-8 to TRBJ2-7; D remains unclear. CDR3 length: 14 amino acids. V gave up 0 bases and J gave up 3 bases, with 9 bases separating them. Germline CDR1 and CDR2: SGHVS and FQNEAQ. DNA of the CDR3: TGTGCCAGCAGCTTAGCGGGCAGTTTCTACGAGCAGTACTTC. Amino acid sequence: CASSLAGSFYEQYF. Complete variable domain (other parts from reference TRBV7-8 and TRBJ2-7): GAGVSQSPRYKVAKRGQDVALRCDPISGHVSLFWYQQALGQGPEFLTYFQNEAQLDKSGLPSDRFFAERPEGSVSTLKIQRTQQEDSAVYLCASSLAGSFYEQYFGPGTRLTVT.

The chain joins TRBV9 to TRBJ2-1; TRBD1 matches 9 bases. J gave up 6 bases and V 2 bases, and 6 bases lay outside the gene matches. Germline assignment: CDR1 SGDLS and CDR2 YYNGEE. This CDR3 comprises 15 residues. CDR3 in amino acids: CASSVGGDRVNEQFF. In DNA form, the CDR3 reads TGTGCCAGCAGCGTGGGGGGGGACAGGGTCAATGAGCAGTTCTTC.

J is TRBJ2-3 and V is TRBV6-6; D possibly corresponds to TRBD2 (5 bases). The CDR3 has 12 amino acids. V was clipped by 7 bases and J by 4 bases, with 9 bases between them. Per germline, CDR1 MNHNY and CDR2 SVGAGI (reference sequence). CDR3 DNA sequence: TGTGCCAGCAAGGCGGGTCCAGATACGCAGTATTTT. This translates into CASKAGPDTQYF.

V gene TRBV5-1 combines with J gene TRBJ1-6, with 11 bases aligning to TRBD1. From germline, CDR1 is SGHRS and CDR2 YFSETQ. Trimming at V came to 0 bases and at J to 10 bases, leaving 3 bases not matched to a gene. This CDR3 is built from 15 residues. The CDR3 nucleotides are TGCGCCAGCAGCTTGGGGGGGACAGGGGGATCACCCCTCCACTTT. It is translated as CASSLGGTGGSPLHF.

V usage is TRBV9 and J usage is TRBJ2-1; 8 nucleotides align to TRBD1. After removal of 0 bases from V and 4 bases from J, the junction contained 3 bases not matched to a gene. The CDR3 has 15 amino acids. Germline-derived CDR1 and CDR2 are SGDLS and YYNGEE. CDR3 sequence: CASSVEGQVYNEQFF. As DNA, the CDR3 is TGTGCCAGCAGCGTAGAGGGACAGGTTTACAATGAGCAGTTCTTC.

The V and J genes are TRBV6-1 and TRBJ2-5; D is possibly TRBD2 (6 bases). Germline V lookup: CDR1 MNHNS, CDR2 SASEGT. V was trimmed by 3 bases and J by 9 bases, leaving 20 bases between them. The CDR3 is 15 amino acids. The CDR3 DNA is TGTGCCAGCAGTGAGCCGGGGGACGGGGCGTCGGCCCAGTACTTC. This translates into CASSEPGDGASAQYF.

The rearrangement uses TRBV10-3 and TRBJ1-1; 12 bases match TRBD1. Germline V gene lookup returns CDR1 ENHRY and CDR2 SYGVKD. The length of the CDR3 is 15 residues. V shed 7 bases and J 5 bases; nucleotides not matched to a gene: 8. DNA for the CDR3: TGTGCCATCATCCCCGGGACAGGGGGCAGGACTGAAGCTTTCTTT. Its translation is CAIIPGTGGRTEAFF.

DNA for the CDR3: TGTGCCAGCATGGTTGGACTCCACAATGAGCAGTTCTTC. Translating gives CASMVGLHNEQFF. This chain links TRBV21-1 with TRBJ2-1; TRBD2 is the table's D call and was not checked against the DNA. TRBV21-1 has pseudogene status. The CDR3 covers 13 residues.

In its sample, this clone was seen a few times. The V and J genes are TRBV4-3 and TRBJ2-7, with D perhaps matching TRBD1 (6 bases). Looked up from germline, CDR1 is LGHNA and CDR2 is YSLEER. The CDR3 sequence is 17 residues long. Between the trimmed V and J ends, which lost 0 bases and 1 base, there was a span of 16 bases. The DNA for the CDR3 is TGCGCCAGCAGCCAAGATATCCTGCAGGGGCGTTCCTACGAGCAGTACTTC. Translation: CASSQDILQGRSYEQYF.

The rearrangement joins TRBV11-3 to TRBJ2-5; D possibly corresponds to TRBD1 (6 bases). The CDR3 totals 14 residues. Germline loops: CDR1 SGHNT, CDR2 YENEEA. With 0 bases removed from V and 3 bases from J, the gap between germline ends came to 8 bases. The CDR3, as DNA: TGTGCCAGCAGCTTAGAGGGGGCCGAAGAGACCCAGTACTTC. Its translation: CASSLEGAEETQYF.

The chain combines TRBV9 with TRBJ1-1; TRBD1 matches at 7 bases. There are 15 residues in the CDR3. Unmatched junction bases numbered 6, after V lost 4 bases and J lost 0 bases. Germline V CDR1 and CDR2: SGDLS, YYNGEE. The CDR3 is CASSKGQAVNTEAFF. CDR3 coding DNA: TGTGCCAGCAGCAAAGGACAGGCTGTGAACACTGAAGCTTTCTTT.

This chain connects TRBV11-2 to TRBJ2-7, with 12 bases that match TRBD1. Trimming took 5 bases from V and 4 from J; bases not matched to a gene: 6. This CDR3 has 15 amino acids. Germline CDR1 SGHAT, CDR2 FQNNGV. The CDR3 loop is CASSRGTGGPYEQYF. In DNA form, the CDR3 reads TGTGCCAGCAGCCGCGGGACAGGGGGCCCATACGAGCAGTACTTC. The complete variable domain, with remaining parts taken from reference TRBV11-2 and TRBJ2-7, reads EAGVAQSPRYKIIEKRQSVAFWCNPISGHATLYWYQQILGQGPKLLIQFQNNGVVDDSQLPKDRFSAERLKGVDSTLKIQPAKLEDSAVYLCASSRGTGGPYEQYFGPGTRLTVT.

The rearrangement joins TRBV5-6 to TRBJ2-5; D is possibly TRBD2 (5 bases). The CDR3 has 15 amino acids. V lost 0 bases, J lost 1 base, and 10 bases lay in between. In germline, CDR1 is SGHDT, CDR2 YYEEEE. The CDR3 nucleotides read TGTGCCAGCAGCTTGGGGGCGGGCGTCCAAGAGACCCAGTACTTC. Translating gives CASSLGAGVQETQYF.

This chain joins TRBV5-8 and TRBJ1-1; D uncertain. V was pared by 3 bases and J by 11 bases, with 11 bases between. CDR1 SGHTS and CDR2 YDEGEE come from the germline V gene. The CDR3 has 11 amino acids. The DNA of the CDR3 is TGTGCCAGCAGCTCCAGGTCCTCGGCTTTCTTT. Translation gives CASSSRSSAFF. Based on the CDR3 plus reference TRBV5-8 and TRBJ1-1, the full variable domain is EAGVTQSPTHLIKTRGQQATLRCSPISGHTSVYWYQQALGLGLQFLLWYDEGEERNRGNFPPRFSGRQFPNYSSELNVNALELEDSALYLCASSSRSSAFFGQGTRLTVV.

This chain links TRBV7-2 with TRBJ2-3; TRBD2 matches 7 bases. The CDR3 totals 15 residues. After removal of 2 bases from V and 4 bases from J, the junction contained 6 bases not matched to a gene. The germline V gene encodes CDR1 SGHTA and CDR2 FQGNSA. DNA for the CDR3: TGTGCCAGCAGCTTATCGAGCGGGGCGGCAGATACGCAGTATTTT. It specifies CASSLSSGAADTQYF.

The rearrangement joins TRBV28 to TRBJ1-1; 7 bases line up with TRBD1. Germline CDR1 reads MDHEN; CDR2 reads SYDVKM. The CDR3 runs to 15 residues. Trimming at V came to 3 bases and at J to 3 bases, leaving 7 bases not matched to a gene. In DNA, the CDR3 is TGTGCCAGCAGTTTCTCGTACAGGGGACACACTGAAGCTTTCTTT. Translating it yields CASSFSYRGHTEAFF. Supplemented by reference TRBV28 and TRBJ1-1, the full variable domain reads DVKVTQSSRYLVKRTGEKVFLECVQDMDHENMFWYRQDPGLGLRLIYFSYDVKMKEKGDIPEGYSVSREKKERFSLILESASTNQTSMYLCASSFSYRGHTEAFFGQGTRLTVV.

The rearrangement links TRBV7-3 to TRBJ2-3; D unclear. CDR3 size: 14 residues. Per the germline V gene, CDR1 is SGHTA and CDR2 is FQGTGA. Trimming removed 2 bases from V and 1 base from J, with 7 bases in between. CDR3 residues: CASSLFPGTDTQYF. Here the CDR3 DNA reads TGTGCCAGCAGCTTATTCCCAGGCACAGATACGCAGTATTTT.

V and J are TRBV7-8 and TRBJ2-7, with a weak D call TRBD1 (6 bases). CDR1 and CDR2 (germline): SGHVS, FQNEAQ. V was trimmed by 0 bases and J by 4 bases, leaving 10 bases between them. The CDR3 runs 14 residues. CDR3 DNA sequence: TGTGCCAGCAGCTTAGCGTTAGGACAGTACGAGCAGTACTTC. This encodes CASSLALGQYEQYF.

The gene calls are TRBV7-3 and TRBJ2-3, with TRBD2 matching over 7 bases. Germline trimming cut 5 bases from V and 4 bases from J; bases unmatched to any gene: 15. CDR1 and CDR2 (germline): SGHTA, FQGTGA. The CDR3 contains 17 residues. CDR3 nucleotides: TGTGCCAGCAGCGCGACCCCCCGGCGGGAGATACCAGATACGCAGTATTTT. This sequence encodes CASSATPRREIPDTQYF.